Shown below are 7 T cell receptor beta chains from a single sample sequenced in a study of human T cells and chemical hapten exposure. Described time point: pre-sensitization, week 0. As to treatment: therapeutic diphenylcyclopropenone sensitization with weekly scalp DPC. TCRdb itself ran the RACE reads through MiXCR, one entry per CDR3 protein. Seen here are around 350,000 distinct CDR3 sequences, about 5% observed once, and the top ten hold roughly 8.2%. Sequenced here: whole blood, sampled in connection with sensitization to the hapten diphenylcyclopropenone (DPC). These receptors originate from a woman aged 18-29 years with alopecia areata. Some clones in this sample may be carry-over from other donors' samples.

A note on this clonotype: One base away lies a much larger clone, so this may be a sequencing read error. The rearrangement links TRBV5-8 to TRBJ2-1, with 7 bases aligning to TRBD2. Germline CDR1 and CDR2: SGHTS and YDEGEE. The CDR3 runs to 14 residues. This chain's CDR3 is CASSAKLAVNEPFF. The CDR3, as DNA: TGTGCCAGCAGCGCGAAGCTAGCGGTAAATGAGCCGTTCTTC.

In its sample, this clonotype was seen many times. The chain joins TRBV21-1 to TRBJ2-1; the table calls TRBD2, which could not be checked here. TRBV21-1 is a pseudogene segment. This CDR3 comprises 17 residues. Here the CDR3 reads CASSKRSPAGYYNEQFF. The DNA of the CDR3 is TGTGCCAGCAGCAAAAGGTCCCCAGCGGGGTATTACAATGAGCAGTTCTTC.

Ten or more counts support this clonotype. The J gene is TRBJ1-4, the V gene TRBV10-3, with 10 bases lining up with TRBD1. V lost 6 bases and J lost 7; bases outside the gene matches: 2. This CDR3 has 13 amino acids. Germline lookup yields CDR1 ENHRY and CDR2 SYGVKD. The CDR3 nucleotides are TGTGCCATCAGCGACAGGGGGCCTGAAAAACTGTTTTTT. Its translation is CAISDRGPEKLFF.

The sample holds a few counts of this clonotype. A read error may account for a junction end that differs from germline. The chain recombines TRBV5-4 with TRBJ2-5; 8 bases align to TRBD1. This CDR3 region has 13 residues. Germline CDR1 and CDR2: SGHNT and YYREEE (reference sequence). CDR3 coding DNA: TGTGCCAGCAACTTGGACAGGGTGGAGACCCAGTACTTC. It specifies CASNLDRVETQYF.

This clonotype was seen only a few times. The V and J genes are TRBV12-3 or TRBV12-4 and TRBJ2-5, with D hard to call. The CDR3 spans 14 residues. The ends were cut back, 5 bases at V and 5 bases at J, with 15 bases in the middle. For the CDR3, the DNA is TGTGCCAGCAGTCCCCCCCTAGAACCGGAGACCCAGTACTTC. This gives the protein CASSPPLEPETQYF.

This clonotype has only a few counts. The V call is TRBV6-4, the J call TRBJ1-6; D remains ambiguous. The CDR3 has 15 residues. CDR1 is MRHNA, CDR2 SNTAGT, per germline. V lost 3 bases to trimming and J lost 7 bases, with 13 bases between them. CDR3: CASSEGDWQNSPLHF. The DNA of the CDR3 is TGTGCCAGCAGTGAGGGTGACTGGCAGAATTCACCCCTCCACTTT.

The gene calls are TRBV11-1 and TRBJ2-7; TRBD1 might be the D (6 bases). Germline CDR1 SGHAT, CDR2 FQDESV (reference sequence). Between the trimmed V and J ends, which lost 6 bases and 3 bases, there was a span of 12 bases. The CDR3 has 13 amino acids. DNA of the CDR3: TGTGCCAGCAGTAGACAGGCCTACTACGAGCAGTACTTC. Protein product: CASSRQAYYEQYF.